Detailed here is one T cell receptor beta chain. This specimen comes from a study of blood T cell repertoires in COVID-19. Study-level background: From T cells, B-cell-depleted T cells, or PBMCs came the material, which was cDNA or gDNA.

Authors' data handling: Reference gene primer amplification in the assay estimated nucleated cell counts. Clones were sequenced by immunoSEQ multiplex PCR, and TCRdb holds only the in-frame ones, with some missing. V, J and clone size are those of that table, while D and trimming were read from the DNA. The profile covers 90,000 to 100,000 clones, with 84% appearing a single time and around 2% taken by the ten largest. V trimming: 4 bases; J trimming: 5 bases; junction bases outside the gene matches: 7. Germline CDR1 reads SGDLS; CDR2 reads YYNGEE. The CDR3 length is 14 residues. This TCR was sampled from a man in his sixties or seventies with active or convalescent COVID-19. The chain recombines TRBV9 with TRBJ1-2; the match to TRBD1 covers 8 bases. The specimen was peripheral blood. CDR3 nucleotides: TGTGCCAGCAGCCCGGGACAGGAACCTTATGGCTACACCTTC. Its translation: CASSPGQEPYGYTF.